This TCR beta chain derives from a study of T cells in Graves' hyperthyroidism and ophthalmopathy. Study details: It was at initial diagnosis, before any treatment, that peripheral blood was collected. Study findings and constraints: Blood samples included most of the expanded thyroid clonotypes exceeding 0.001.

Clinical symptoms, serum thyroxine and TRAb, thyroid ultrasound and orbital computed tomography were used for the diagnoses. This clonotype was observed many times. Its antigen is undetermined. The V gene lost 5 bases and the J gene lost 8 bases, with 12 bases spanning the gap. CDR3 length equals 13 residues. TCR beta CDR3 regions were amplified from RNA. The study used the HTBI primer set for a first-round RT-PCR of the TCR CDR3. MiXCR, run by TCRdb on the multiplex PCR reads, gives a single entry per CDR3 protein. The sample has 450,000 to 500,000 distinct CDR3 sequences, approximately 23% seen once.

This sequence originates from a woman aged 70-85 years with Graves' ophthalmopathy. The chain couples TRBV12-3 or TRBV12-4 to TRBJ1-4; D might be TRBD1 (6 bases). The sequencing input was blood. CDR3 loop: CASSGGTGEKLFF. The CDR3 coding sequence is TGTGCCAGCAGTGGAGGCACAGGGGAAAAACTGTTTTTT.